This T cell receptor (beta chain) derives from a study of T-cell memory formation after mild COVID-19. There are many counts of this clonotype. Trimming removed 0 bases at V and 6 bases at J, with 9 bases between. CDR1 and CDR2 (germline): KGHDR, SFDVKD. The CDR3 consists of 14 residues. TCRdb ran MiXCR on the 5' RACE reads and lists one entry per CDR3 protein. The top ten hold about 60% of the sample, which has some 7,400 distinct CDR3 sequences, approximately 32% seen once. J is TRBJ2-3 and V is TRBV24-1, with a tentative D call TRBD1 (5 bases). Sequencing used PBMCs or a T cell subset sorted from them (not recorded which). The receptor was isolated from an adult woman who had mild COVID-19 (a few samples of this study predate the infection). Cell type and time point are not known. The CDR3 spells CATSDLQGTDTQYF. In nucleotides, the CDR3 is TGTGCCACCAGTGATTTGCAGGGAACGGATACGCAGTATTTT.